The clone carrying this T cell receptor beta chain was seen repeatedly, ten times or more. The antigen is undetermined. The read terminates 3 residues ahead of where the CDR3 ends, so the germline J gene completes it. TCRdb keeps only in-frame clones here, not all; method: immunoSEQ multiplex PCR. The sample holds approximately 64,000 clones, and no clone turns up only once. Deletions cut 0 bases from V and 2 bases from J, with 11 bases between. The CDR3 loop spans 14 amino acids. Germline CDR1 DFQATT, CDR2 SNEGSKA (reference sequence). The entry originates in a study of T cell clonality in common variable immunodeficiency. Findings of the study overall: CVID subjects had higher TCRbeta clonality than healthy controls, most marked in about a third. Fewer deletions and N-nucleotide insertions were reportedly seen in common variable immunodeficiency TCR beta sequences. CVID subjects shared fewer TCRbeta clones than healthy controls did.

This TCR came from a person between 18 and 75 years old in good health. Sequences were obtained from peripheral blood mononuclear cells. The V gene is TRBV20-1, the J gene TRBJ2-7; D remains ambiguous. The part of the CDR3 DNA that was read is TGCAGTGCTAGAGATTCGGTCTCCGCCTACGAG. It specifies CSARDSVSAYE. The complete CDR3 protein is CSARDSVSAYEQYF.